One T cell receptor beta chain is described in this entry. This specimen comes from a study of blood T cell repertoires in COVID-19. Trimming took 4 bases from V and 4 from J, leaving 15 bases between them. CDR3 length: 15 amino acids. Germline V CDR1 and CDR2: SGHNT, YYREEE (reference sequence). Authors' analysis steps: Amplification from reference gene primers served as the basis for estimated nucleated cell counts. Repertoires were generated with immunoSEQ multiplex PCR, while TCRdb's copy carries only in-frame clones and drops some. That table furnishes V, J and clone size, whereas the DNA furnished D and trimming. The repertoire holds roughly 200,000 clones, with approximately 90% as singletons.

This TCR came from a woman aged 25 to 39 with active or convalescent COVID-19. The rearrangement uses TRBV5-4 and TRBJ2-1; no reliable D call. The sequencing sample was made of peripheral blood. In DNA, the CDR3 is TGTGCCAGCAGCAAAGCAGGCGAGCATTACAATGAGCAGTTCTTC. Translating gives CASSKAGEHYNEQFF.